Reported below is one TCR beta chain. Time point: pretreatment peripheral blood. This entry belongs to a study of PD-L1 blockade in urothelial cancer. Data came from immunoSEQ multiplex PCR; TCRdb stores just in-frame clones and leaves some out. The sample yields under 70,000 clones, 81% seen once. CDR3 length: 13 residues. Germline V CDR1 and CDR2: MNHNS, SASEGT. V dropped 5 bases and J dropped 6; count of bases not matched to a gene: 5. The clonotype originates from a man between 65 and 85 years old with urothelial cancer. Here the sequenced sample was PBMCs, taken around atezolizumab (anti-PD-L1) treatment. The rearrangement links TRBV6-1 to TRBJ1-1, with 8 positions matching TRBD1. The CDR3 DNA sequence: TGTGCCAGCAGTTCCAGGACAGGGCCTGAAGCTTTCTTT. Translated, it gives CASSSRTGPEAFF.